Included here is one T cell receptor beta chain sequence, with context. Germline is not matched at one junction end, which may reflect a read error. This sample was taken from a study of cytomegalovirus exposure and HLA in healthy donors. CDR1 and CDR2 from the germline V gene are SEHNR and FQNEAQ (reference sequence). There are 12 residues in the CDR3. Primers: 60 Vbeta forward and 13 Jbeta reverse. Profiled with immunoSEQ multiplex PCR; TCRdb holds only in-frame clones, not every one. Of 150,000 to 200,000 clones listed, roughly 80% were seen once; the top ten hold 1.7%. V gene TRBV7-9 combines with J gene TRBJ1-1; D gene unclear. Sequencing input: PBMCs. The receptor was isolated from a woman aged 18-29 years in good health and CMV-seronegative. CDR3: CSSTHSGTEAFF. For the CDR3, the DNA is TGTTCCAGCACCCATTCCGGCACTGAAGCTTTCTTT.